The 30 T cell receptor beta chains below all came from one sample that was sequenced in a study of CD8 T cells in Susac syndrome. Random hexamers were used to reverse transcribe an amount of roughly 0.45 to 1 ug RNA. MiXCR, applied by TCRdb to the immunoSEQ multiplex PCR reads, yields one record per CDR3 protein. The repertoire has roughly 86,000 distinct CDR3 sequences, approximately 96% of them found once; the top ten carry approximately 0.57%. Material for sequencing was CD8+ T cells from PBMCs. All receptors come from a human donor with Susac syndrome.

This sequence joins TRBV11-3 and TRBJ2-3; D might be TRBD1 or TRBD2, each matching 5 bases. V was shortened by 5 bases and J by 2 bases, with 17 bases between the two germline ends. Germline CDR1 and CDR2: SGHNT and YENEEA. The CDR3 sequence is 16 residues long. This CDR3 reads CASSNPGTDFTDTQYF. The CDR3 DNA follows: TGTGCCAGCAGCAACCCCGGGACGGACTTCACAGATACGCAGTATTTT.

The chain recombines TRBV9 with TRBJ1-6; TRBD1 aligns across 8 bases. The trim removed 3 bases at V and 7 bases at J, leaving 6 bases unmatched. CDR3 length equals 15 residues. Germline V CDR1 and CDR2: SGDLS, YYNGEE. CDR3: CASSGRDRRNSPLHF. CDR3 DNA sequence: TGTGCCAGCAGCGGACGGGACAGGCGGAATTCACCCCTCCACTTT. The complete variable domain, with remaining parts taken from reference TRBV9 and TRBJ1-6, reads DSGVTQTPKHLITATGQRVTLRCSPRSGDLSVYWYQQSLDQGLQFLIQYYNGEERAKGNILERFSAQQFPDLHSELNLSSLELGDSALYFCASSGRDRRNSPLHFGNGTRLTVT.

The chain employs TRBV4-1 and TRBJ1-2; 10 nucleotides align to TRBD1. The CDR3 has 14 residues. Germline V CDR1 and CDR2: MGHRA, YSYEKL. V lost 4 bases, J lost 6 bases, and 5 bases stayed unmatched. For the CDR3, the DNA is TGCGCCAGCAGCCCGTCCGGGACAGGGGATGGCTACACCTTC. Translated: CASSPSGTGDGYTF.

The chain combines TRBV7-9 with TRBJ2-5; TRBD1 might be the D (6 bases). V was cut by 4 bases and J by 3 bases, with 9 bases left in between. The CDR3 sequence is 13 residues long. CDR1 and CDR2 from the germline V gene are SEHNR and FQNEAQ (reference sequence). CDR3 sequence reads: CASSSGQKETQYF. CDR3 DNA sequence: TGTGCCAGCAGCTCCGGACAGAAAGAGACCCAGTACTTC.

V is TRBV11-1 and J is TRBJ2-5, with D possibly matching TRBD1 (5 bases). The CDR3 totals 13 residues. Trimming pared 2 bases from V and 4 bases from J, leaving 8 bases between. The germline CDR1 and CDR2 sequences are SGHAT and FQDESV (reference sequence). The CDR3 reads CASSLLGRETQYF. CDR3 DNA: TGTGCCAGCAGCTTACTGGGGCGAGAGACCCAGTACTTC.

This clonotype was counted once. V gene TRBV30 combines with J gene TRBJ1-1; 9 bases line up with TRBD1. This CDR3 has 14 amino acids. V gave up 5 bases and J gave up 3 bases; unmatched junction bases: 7. CDR1 is GTSNPN, CDR2 SVGIG, per germline (reference sequence). This CDR3 reads CAWEGDREDTEAFF. The CDR3 nucleotides are TGTGCCTGGGAGGGGGACAGGGAGGACACTGAAGCTTTCTTT.

This clonotype was found once. V gene TRBV11-2 combines with J gene TRBJ1-6, with D unclear. This CDR3 has 14 residues. Germline CDR1 reads SGHAT; CDR2 reads FQNNGV. V was pared by 0 bases and J by 7 bases, with 7 bases between. The CDR3 DNA reads as TGTGCCAGCAGCTTAGAGTTGGGGAATTCACCCCTCCACTTT. It yields the protein CASSLELGNSPLHF.

The chain is built from TRBV9 and TRBJ2-1, with D unresolved. CDR1 and CDR2 from the germline V gene are SGDLS and YYNGEE. This CDR3 comprises 13 residues. V was pared by 0 bases and J by 5 bases, with 6 bases between. The CDR3 region has the DNA TGTGCCAGCAGCGTAGGCCAGAACAATGAGCAGTTCTTC. It yields the protein CASSVGQNNEQFF.

V is TRBV9 and J is TRBJ2-7, with a possible D match to TRBD2 (5 bases). The CDR3 is made up of 14 amino acids. V lost 4 bases, J lost 5 bases, and 16 bases lay in between. Looked up from germline, CDR1 is SGDLS and CDR2 is YYNGEE. The CDR3 DNA is TGTGCCAGCAGCCGAGGGCCAGTTTGGGACGAGCAGTACTTC. As protein: CASSRGPVWDEQYF.

This chain uses TRBV12-3 or TRBV12-4 with TRBJ2-2, with D hard to call. The CDR3 runs to 14 residues. The V end lost 6 bases, the J end lost 1 base, and 9 bases lay between the germline ends. The CDR3 region has the DNA TGTGCCAGCAGCCTGTGGGGGAACACCGGGGAGCTGTTTTTT. Protein: CASSLWGNTGELFF.

This chain uses TRBV6-2 or TRBV6-3 with TRBJ1-6; D is ambiguous. Deletions cut 2 bases from V and 6 bases from J, with 5 bases between. Germline CDR1 reads MNHEY; CDR2 reads SVGEGT. The CDR3 has 13 amino acids. For the CDR3, the DNA is TGTGCCAGCAGTTACCGCAGTAATTCACCCCTCCACTTT. Protein product: CASSYRSNSPLHF.

The J gene is TRBJ1-6, the V gene TRBV6-6; D ambiguous. The CDR3 is 15 amino acids. Germline assignment: CDR1 MNHNY and CDR2 SVGAGI (reference sequence). Trimming removed 6 bases at V and 0 bases at J, with 9 bases between. CDR3 nucleotides: TGTGCCAGCAGCGAGGGAAGCTCCTATAATTCACCCCTCCACTTT. Its protein is CASSEGSSYNSPLHF.

The chain recombines TRBV15 with TRBJ2-7, with 10 nucleotides matching TRBD1. The CDR3 sequence is 14 residues long. Germline V gene data show CDR1 as LNHNV and CDR2 as YYDKDF (reference sequence). V shed 3 bases, J shed 3 bases, and the junction held 2 bases outside the gene matches. CDR3 DNA: TGTGCCACCAGCAGTGACAGGGGGCACTACGAGCAGTACTTC. Protein product: CATSSDRGHYEQYF. Together with reference TRBV15 and TRBJ2-7, the CDR3 gives the full variable domain: DAMVIQNPRYQVTQFGKPVTLSCSQTLNHNVMYWYQQKSSQAPKLLFHYYDKDFNNEADTPDNFQSRRPNTSFCFLDIRSPGLGDTAMYLCATSSDRGHYEQYFGPGTRLTVT.

The chain is built from TRBV3-1 and TRBJ1-5; 8 nucleotides match TRBD1. This CDR3 spans 15 amino acids. Germline V gives CDR1 LGHDT, CDR2 YNNKEL (reference sequence). V gave up 3 bases and J gave up 6 bases; unmatched junction bases: 7. The CDR3 region has the DNA TGTGCCAGCAGCCATTTGACAGGGGTAGGTCAGCCCCAGCATTTT. This translates into CASSHLTGVGQPQHF.

The chain recombines TRBV12-3 or TRBV12-4 with TRBJ1-5; maybe TRBD1 (5 bases). This CDR3 has 18 amino acids. The V end lost 6 bases, the J end lost 1 base, and 22 bases lay between the germline ends. The CDR3 loop is CASSLTGPTGRSNQPQHF. The CDR3, as DNA: TGTGCCAGCAGCCTTACCGGACCCACGGGACGGAGCAATCAGCCCCAGCATTTT.

V is TRBV30 and J is TRBJ1-3; possibly TRBD1 for D (6 bases). There are 15 residues in the CDR3. Germline V lookup: CDR1 GTSNPN, CDR2 SVGIG (reference sequence). The ends were cut back, 0 bases at V and 0 bases at J, with 9 bases in the middle. The CDR3 here is CAWSVEGGSGNTIYF. Here the CDR3 DNA reads TGTGCCTGGAGTGTTGAGGGGGGCTCTGGAAACACCATATATTTT.

This chain connects TRBV27 to TRBJ1-6, with a possible D match to TRBD1 (5 bases). The CDR3 totals 13 residues. V shed 2 bases and J shed 7 bases, with 6 bases lying between them. Germline V gene data show CDR1 as MNHEY and CDR2 as SMNVEV (reference sequence). The CDR3 DNA sequence: TGTGCCAGCAGTTTAGAGGGGAATTCACCCCTCCACTTT. Its protein is CASSLEGNSPLHF.

This sequence joins TRBV27 and TRBJ2-1, with D perhaps being TRBD1 or TRBD2 (5 bases each). Trimming pared 7 bases from V and 5 bases from J, leaving 9 bases between. The CDR3 is 12 residues long. Germline-derived CDR1 and CDR2 are MNHEY and SMNVEV (reference sequence). Here the CDR3 reads CASNGAHNEQFF. DNA of the CDR3: TGTGCCAGCAACGGGGCTCACAATGAGCAGTTCTTC.

The chain joins TRBV7-6 to TRBJ2-5; unclear D gene. Germline assignment: CDR1 SGHVS and CDR2 FNYEAQ. This CDR3 has 15 amino acids. The V and J ends lost 1 base and 1 base respectively, with 10 bases between them. CDR3 amino acids: CASSLEGSFQETQYF. Written as DNA, the CDR3 is TGTGCCAGCAGCTTAGAAGGAAGCTTCCAAGAGACCCAGTACTTC.

In regard to this clonotype: One end of the junction does not line up with germline, which may come from a read error. J is TRBJ2-2 and V is TRBV7-7; D not certain. The V gene's germline CDR1 is SSHAT and CDR2 FNYEAQ (reference sequence). CDR3 size: 15 residues. The CDR3 loop is CASSPVALSTGELFF. The CDR3 DNA is TGTGCTAGCAGTCCGGTAGCCTTGAGCACCGGGGAGCTGTTTTTT. Drawing the rest from reference TRBV7-7 and TRBJ2-2, the complete variable domain is GAGVSQSPRYKVTKRGQDVTLRCDPISSHATLYWYQQALGQGPEFLTYFNYEAQPDKSGLPSDRFSAERPEGSISTLTIQRTEQRDSAMYRCASSPVALSTGELFFGEGSRLTVL.

This chain uses TRBV14 with TRBJ1-2; D might be TRBD1 (5 bases). Germline V gene lookup returns CDR1 SGHDN and CDR2 FVKESK. The CDR3 loop spans 14 amino acids. Deletions cut 3 bases from V and 5 bases from J, with 13 bases between. The CDR3 nucleotides read TGTGCCAGCAGCCAGAGGGGAGGTGGTTATGGCTACACCTTC. Its protein product is CASSQRGGGYGYTF.

The chain couples TRBV30 to TRBJ1-5; D gene uncertain. V was shortened by 0 bases and J by 5 bases, with 8 bases between the two germline ends. This CDR3 has 13 amino acids. Germline CDR1 is GTSNPN and CDR2 is SVGIG (reference sequence). This CDR3 is CAWSVLGDQPQHF. CDR3 in DNA: TGTGCCTGGAGTGTACTCGGGGATCAGCCCCAGCATTTT.

The chain is built from TRBV7-9 and TRBJ2-5, with D possibly being TRBD1 (6 bases). Germline CDR1 and CDR2: SEHNR and FQNEAQ (reference sequence). This CDR3 contains 15 residues. V lost 4 bases and J 2 bases, leaving 14 bases between the germline ends. CDR3 DNA sequence: TGTGCCAGCAGCTCCTGGACAGCCTCACAAGAGACCCAGTACTTC. This encodes CASSSWTASQETQYF.

This sequence joins TRBV11-1 and TRBJ2-3; no firm D call. CDR1 SGHAT and CDR2 FQDESV come from the germline V gene (reference sequence). The CDR3 spans 15 residues. Trimming shortened V by 4 bases and J by 2 bases, and 13 bases separated the two germline ends. The CDR3 loop reads CASSSIKLSTDTQYF. The DNA of the CDR3 is TGTGCCAGCAGCTCGATTAAACTCTCCACAGATACGCAGTATTTT. The variable domain in full, completed from reference TRBV11-1 and TRBJ2-3, reads EAEVAQSPRYKITEKSQAVAFWCDPISGHATLYWYRQILGQGPELLVQFQDESVVDDSQLPKDRFSAERLKGVDSTLKIQPAELGDSAMYLCASSSIKLSTDTQYFGPGTRLTVL.

V usage is TRBV6-5 and J usage is TRBJ1-1; tentative D call: TRBD1 (5 bases). This CDR3 contains 13 residues. With 6 bases removed from V and 0 bases from J, the gap between germline ends came to 8 bases. The germline V gene has CDR1 MNHEY and CDR2 SVGAGI. The CDR3 coding sequence is TGTGCCAGCAGCGACAGCTTGAACACTGAAGCTTTCTTT. Protein sequence: CASSDSLNTEAFF.

The chain joins TRBV7-2 to TRBJ1-6; 7 nucleotides align to TRBD1. The CDR3 contains 17 residues. V shed 4 bases and J 10 bases; nucleotides not matched to a gene: 16. Per germline, CDR1 SGHTA and CDR2 FQGNSA. CDR3 loop: CASSSGRDSMLFSPLHF. The CDR3 nucleotides are TGTGCCAGCAGCTCCGGTCGGGACAGTATGCTGTTCTCACCCCTCCACTTT.

This clonotype is a singleton in its sample. V is TRBV9 and J is TRBJ2-2; no reliable D call. Germline V CDR1 and CDR2: SGDLS, YYNGEE. The CDR3 extends over 13 amino acids. V was shortened by 4 bases and J by 5 bases, with 9 bases between the two germline ends. CDR3 DNA sequence: TGTGCCAGCAGCTCCCTAAGTACCGGGGAGCTGTTTTTT. Protein: CASSSLSTGELFF.

The chain has TRBV27 and TRBJ2-7, with D tentatively TRBD1 (6 bases). V was cut by 3 bases and J by 0 bases, with 18 bases left in between. Looked up from germline, CDR1 is MNHEY and CDR2 is SMNVEV (reference sequence). The CDR3 has 17 residues. CDR3 in DNA: TGTGCCAGCAGTTTCCAACCAGGGGCTACCAGCTCCTACGAGCAGTACTTC. Its protein product is CASSFQPGATSSYEQYF.

The rearrangement uses TRBV20-1 and TRBJ2-7, with 12 nucleotides matching TRBD2. J lost 0 bases, V lost 1 base, and 4 bases had no gene match. The CDR3 is 16 residues long. Per germline, CDR1 DFQATT and CDR2 SNEGSKA (reference sequence). CDR3 protein: CSARVTSGGSSYEQYF. The CDR3 nucleotides are TGCAGTGCTAGAGTAACTAGCGGGGGGTCCTCCTACGAGCAGTACTTC.

The chain joins TRBV18 to TRBJ2-5, with 7 positions matching TRBD2. CDR3 size: 14 residues. V gave up 3 bases and J gave up 2 bases; unmatched junction bases: 3. Germline assignment: CDR1 KGHSH and CDR2 LQKENI. CDR3 sequence (DNA): TGTGCCAGCTCACCCCCGGGACTACAAGAGACCCAGTACTTC. This translates into CASSPPGLQETQYF.